This T cell receptor (beta chain) comes out of a study of T cell responses to AZD1222 COVID-19 vaccine. TCRdb's copy holds only in-frame clones and misses some; the assay was immunoSEQ multiplex PCR. The sample contains 150,000 to 200,000 clones, 80% to 90% of which appear only once. Germline V gene data show CDR1 as MNHEY and CDR2 as SMNVEV (reference sequence). Losses at the gene ends were 0 bases for V and 3 bases for J; bases not matched to a gene: 6. The CDR3 totals 16 residues. Of note for this clone: Its antigen is unknown.

Points from the study as a whole: Vaccination with two AZD1222 doses was followed by a rise in Spike-specific TCR breadth and depth. Just 5 to 7 people given AZD1222 tested seropositive at baseline.

The receptor was derived from an adult in good health. Material: peripheral blood, obtained on day 0 of AZD1222 vaccination. The chain is built from TRBV27 and TRBJ2-7, with TRBD1 matching over 9 bases. CDR3 sequence: CASSLSAGQGSYEQYF. CDR3 DNA: TGTGCCAGCAGTTTATCGGCTGGACAGGGGAGCTACGAGCAGTACTTC.